Listed below are T cell receptor beta chains from one sample, sequenced in a study of blood T cell repertoires in COVID-19. This table comes from immunoSEQ multiplex PCR, and its TCRdb copy is limited to in-frame clones, with some not included. The sample holds about 280,000 clones; around nine tenths are singletons and the top ten take around 12%. Sequencing used peripheral blood. The receptors originated from a woman in her seventies with COVID-19, enrolled during active disease. Each CDR3 is given with its conserved first and last residue. The order of the fields is CDR3 length, clone size, J gene, D gene, V gene, CDR3 protein, CDR3 DNA. The D gene is left open where the match is weak. Clone size appears in some rows only: once, few, many, or a class for an expanded clone.

13,.,TRBJ1-1,.,TRBV27,CASTLGGNTEAFF,TGTGCCAGCACCCTGGGGGGGAACACTGAAGCTTTCTTT
15,.,TRBJ1-1,TRBD1,TRBV6-5,CASSYSPGGNTEAFF,TGTGCCAGCAGTTACTCTCCAGGGGGAAACACTGAAGCTTTCTTT
19,.,TRBJ2-2,.,TRBV10-1,CGRAAVRRSETTYTGELFF,TGCGGGCGGGCAGCAGTGAGAAGGAGCGAGACTACCTACACCGGGGAGCTGTTTTTT
14,.,TRBJ2-7,.,TRBV2,CASSKTQSSFEQYF,TGTGCCAGCAGTAAAACACAGTCGTCCTTCGAGCAGTACTTC
12,.,TRBJ2-7,.,TRBV7-9,CASSLQGLEQYF,TGTGCCAGCAGCTTACAGGGGCTGGAGCAGTACTTC
14,.,TRBJ2-5,.,TRBV19,CASSMVQGQETQYF,TGTGCCAGTAGTATGGTACAGGGTCAAGAGACCCAGTACTTC
14,.,TRBJ2-3,TRBD2,TRBV13,CASSSSGGADTQYF,TGTGCCAGCAGCTCTAGCGGGGGGGCGGATACGCAGTATTTT
14,.,TRBJ1-2,.,TRBV9,CASSVDVRGYGYTF,TGTGCCAGCAGCGTAGATGTCCGGGGCTATGGCTACACCTTC
14,.,TRBJ2-1,.,TRBV5-1,CASSQRPEGSEQFF,TGCGCCAGCAGCCAGAGACCAGAAGGGAGTGAGCAGTTCTTC
15,.,TRBJ2-7,.,TRBV13,CASSFETSRSYEQYF,TGTGCCAGCAGCTTTGAGACTAGTCGTTCCTACGAGCAGTACTTC
14,.,TRBJ1-2,.,TRBV7-2,CASSVSGANYGYTF,TGTGCCAGCAGCGTGTCAGGGGCTAACTATGGCTACACCTTC
15,.,TRBJ2-1,.,TRBV15,CATSRKTASWGEQFF,TGTGCCACCAGCAGGAAAACTGCCTCGTGGGGCGAGCAGTTCTTC
13,.,TRBJ1-2,.,TRBV19,CASSKQALYGYTF,TGTGCCAGTAGTAAACAGGCTCTATATGGCTACACCTTC
15,.,TRBJ1-4,TRBD1,TRBV3-1/TRBV3-2,CASSPWTGANEKLFF,TGTGCCAGCAGCCCATGGACAGGGGCTAATGAAAAACTGTTTTTT
16,.,TRBJ2-1,TRBD2,TRBV4-1,CASSQDDIERGNEQFF,TGCGCCAGCAGCCAAGATGATATTGAGCGGGGAAATGAGCAGTTCTTC
14,.,TRBJ1-5,.,TRBV5-1,CASSRGWGDQPQHF,TGCGCCAGCAGCAGAGGGTGGGGGGATCAGCCCCAGCATTTT
14,.,TRBJ2-2,TRBD2,TRBV28,CASTWGGNTGELFF,TGTGCCAGCACCTGGGGGGGGAACACCGGGGAGCTGTTTTTT
16,.,TRBJ1-3,.,TRBV18,CASSPLPSRSGNTIYF,TGTGCCAGCTCCCCACTCCCATCGCGCTCTGGAAACACCATATATTTT
15,.,TRBJ1-1,.,TRBV30,CAWSRGGSLDTEAFF,TGTGCCTGGAGCCGGGGGGGGTCCCTGGACACTGAAGCTTTCTTT
13,.,TRBJ2-7,.,TRBV15,CATSVEGAYEQYF,TGTGCCACCAGCGTGGAGGGCGCCTACGAGCAGTACTTC
14,.,TRBJ1-5,.,TRBV10-3,CAISEAGASQPQHF,TGTGCCATCAGTGAAGCAGGGGCCAGTCAGCCCCAGCATTTT
16,.,TRBJ1-5,.,TRBV18,CASSPYPDSSNQPQHF,TGTGCCAGCTCACCATACCCCGACAGTTCTAATCAGCCCCAGCATTTT
15,.,TRBJ1-5,.,TRBV28,CASSPSGHSNQPQHF,TGTGCCAGCAGCCCATCGGGACACAGCAATCAGCCCCAGCATTTT
15,.,TRBJ1-3,.,TRBV9,CASSVDSVPGNTIYF,TGTGCCAGCAGCGTAGATAGTGTTCCTGGAAACACCATATATTTT
14,.,TRBJ2-7,.,TRBV19,CASSPGRGSYEQYF,TGTGCCAGTAGTCCCGGTAGGGGGAGCTACGAGCAGTACTTC
13,.,TRBJ2-5,.,TRBV6-6,CASSRYRQETQYF,TGTGCCAGCAGCCGGTATCGTCAAGAGACCCAGTACTTC
13,.,TRBJ2-7,TRBD1,TRBV13,CASSPRTGPEQYF,TGTGCCAGCAGCCCCAGGACAGGTCCCGAGCAGTACTTC
14,.,TRBJ1-1,TRBD1,TRBV7-9,CASMAGTVALEAFF,TGTGCCAGCATGGCGGGGACAGTTGCTCTTGAAGCTTTCTTT
13,.,TRBJ2-1,.,TRBV9,CASSVRRGNEQFF,TGTGCCAGCAGCGTCCGACGAGGCAATGAGCAGTTCTTC
11,.,TRBJ2-7,.,TRBV5-8,CASTVSYEQYF,TGTGCCAGCACCGTCTCCTACGAGCAGTACTTC
15,.,TRBJ2-4,.,TRBV21-1,CASSKARPAKNIQYF,TGTGCCAGCAGCAAGGCCAGGCCGGCCAAAAACATTCAGTACTTC
17,.,TRBJ1-1,.,TRBV5-4,CASNRGGGLGSWKQAFF,TGTGCCAGCAACCGGGGTGGGGGACTGGGCTCTTGGAAACAAGCTTTCTTT
14,.,TRBJ2-2,TRBD1,TRBV30,CAWSFDRGIGELFF,TGTGCCTGGAGTTTCGACAGGGGAATCGGGGAGCTGTTTTTT
12,.,TRBJ2-7,.,TRBV12-3/TRBV12-4,CASSFWGQEQYF,TGTGCCAGCAGTTTCTGGGGGCAGGAGCAGTACTTC
13,few,TRBJ2-7,.,TRBV6-2/TRBV6-3,CASSLTVSYEQYF,TGTGCCAGCAGTTTGACAGTCTCCTACGAGCAGTACTTC